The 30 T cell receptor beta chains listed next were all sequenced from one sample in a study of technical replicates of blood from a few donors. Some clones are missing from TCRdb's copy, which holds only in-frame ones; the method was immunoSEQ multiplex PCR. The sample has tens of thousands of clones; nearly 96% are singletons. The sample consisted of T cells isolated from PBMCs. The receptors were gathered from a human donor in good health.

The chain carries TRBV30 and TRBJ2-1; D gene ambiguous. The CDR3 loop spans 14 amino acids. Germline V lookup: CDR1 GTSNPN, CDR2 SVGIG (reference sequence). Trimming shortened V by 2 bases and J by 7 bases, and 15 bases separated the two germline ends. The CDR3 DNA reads TGTGCCTGGAGTCTAGGTCCCCCCACGAATGAGCAGTTCTTC. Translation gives CAWSLGPPTNEQFF.

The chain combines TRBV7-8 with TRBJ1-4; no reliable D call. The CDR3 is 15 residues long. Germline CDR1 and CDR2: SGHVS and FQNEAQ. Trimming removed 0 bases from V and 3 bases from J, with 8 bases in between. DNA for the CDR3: TGTGCCAGCAGCTTAGCCCGGGGTTCTAATGAAAAACTGTTTTTT. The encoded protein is CASSLARGSNEKLFF.

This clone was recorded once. The CDR3 coding sequence is TGTGCCAGCACCTGGGGAGGGACTGGGGCCAACGTCCTGACTTTC. It codes for CASTWGGTGANVLTF. V is TRBV2 and J is TRBJ2-6; 7 nucleotides line up with TRBD2. Germline V CDR1 and CDR2: SNHLY, FYNNEI. This CDR3 is built from 15 residues. With V trimmed by 7 bases and J by 2 bases, 5 bases remained unmatched.

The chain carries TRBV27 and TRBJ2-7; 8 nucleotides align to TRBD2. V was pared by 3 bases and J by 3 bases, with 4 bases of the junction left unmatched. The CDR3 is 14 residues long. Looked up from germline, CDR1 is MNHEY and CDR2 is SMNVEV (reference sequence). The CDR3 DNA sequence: TGTGCCAGCAGTTTCCAGAGCGGGAGCTACGAGCAGTACTTC. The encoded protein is CASSFQSGSYEQYF.

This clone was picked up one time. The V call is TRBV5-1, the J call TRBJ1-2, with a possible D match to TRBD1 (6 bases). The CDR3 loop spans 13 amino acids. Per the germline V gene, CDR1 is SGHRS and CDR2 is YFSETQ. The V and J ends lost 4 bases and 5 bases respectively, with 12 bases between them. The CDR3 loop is CASSLDSQYGYTF. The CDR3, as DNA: TGCGCCAGCAGCCTGGACAGCCAATATGGCTACACCTTC.

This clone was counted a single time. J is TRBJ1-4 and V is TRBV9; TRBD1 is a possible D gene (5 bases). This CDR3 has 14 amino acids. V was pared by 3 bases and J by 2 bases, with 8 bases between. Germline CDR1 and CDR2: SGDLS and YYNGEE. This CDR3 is CASSDDSTNEKLFF. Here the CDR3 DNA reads TGTGCCAGCAGCGACGACAGTACTAATGAAAAACTGTTTTTT.

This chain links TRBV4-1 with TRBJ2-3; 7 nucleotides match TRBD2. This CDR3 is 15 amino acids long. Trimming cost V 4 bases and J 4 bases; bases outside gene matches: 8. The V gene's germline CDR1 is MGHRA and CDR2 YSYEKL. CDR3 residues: CASSRLTGRADTQYF. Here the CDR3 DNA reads TGCGCCAGCAGCCGACTTACTGGGAGGGCAGATACGCAGTATTTT.

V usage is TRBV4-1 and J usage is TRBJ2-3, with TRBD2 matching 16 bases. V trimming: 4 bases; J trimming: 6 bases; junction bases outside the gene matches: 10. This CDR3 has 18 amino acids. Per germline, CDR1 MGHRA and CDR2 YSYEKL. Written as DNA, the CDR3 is TGCGCCAGCAGCCGGCTTACCGGGACTAGCGGGAGGGGGGATACGCAGTATTTT. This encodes CASSRLTGTSGRGDTQYF.

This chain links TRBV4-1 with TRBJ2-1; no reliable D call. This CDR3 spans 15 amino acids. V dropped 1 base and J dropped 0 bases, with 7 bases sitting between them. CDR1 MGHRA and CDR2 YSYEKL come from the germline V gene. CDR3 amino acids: CASSQVSLSYNEQFF. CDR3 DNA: TGCGCCAGCAGCCAAGTGTCCCTCTCCTACAATGAGCAGTTCTTC.

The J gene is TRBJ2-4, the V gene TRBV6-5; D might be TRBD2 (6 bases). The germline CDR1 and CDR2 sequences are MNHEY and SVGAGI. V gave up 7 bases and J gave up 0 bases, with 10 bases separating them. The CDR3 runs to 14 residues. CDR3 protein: CASNPAGAKNIQYF. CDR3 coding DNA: TGTGCCAGCAACCCAGCGGGAGCCAAAAACATTCAGTACTTC.

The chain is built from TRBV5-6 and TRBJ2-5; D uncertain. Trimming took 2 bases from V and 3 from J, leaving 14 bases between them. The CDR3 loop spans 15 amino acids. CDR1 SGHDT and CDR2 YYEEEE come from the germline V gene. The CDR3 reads CASSFSREMEETQYF. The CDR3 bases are TGTGCCAGCAGCTTTAGCCGCGAGATGGAAGAGACCCAGTACTTC.

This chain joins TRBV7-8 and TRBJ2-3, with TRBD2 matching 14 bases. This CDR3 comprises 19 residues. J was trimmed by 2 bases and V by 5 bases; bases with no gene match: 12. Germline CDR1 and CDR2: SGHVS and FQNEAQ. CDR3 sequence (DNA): TGTGCCAGCAGCGGCCCGGGACTAGCGGGAGCATGGAACACAGATACGCAGTATTTT. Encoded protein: CASSGPGLAGAWNTDTQYF.

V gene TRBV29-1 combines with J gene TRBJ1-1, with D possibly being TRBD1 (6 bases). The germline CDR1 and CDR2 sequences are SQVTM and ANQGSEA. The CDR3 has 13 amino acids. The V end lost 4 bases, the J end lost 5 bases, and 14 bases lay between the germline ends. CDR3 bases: TGCAGCGTTGTCCTTAACAGGGAGACTGAAGCTTTCTTT. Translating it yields CSVVLNRETEAFF.

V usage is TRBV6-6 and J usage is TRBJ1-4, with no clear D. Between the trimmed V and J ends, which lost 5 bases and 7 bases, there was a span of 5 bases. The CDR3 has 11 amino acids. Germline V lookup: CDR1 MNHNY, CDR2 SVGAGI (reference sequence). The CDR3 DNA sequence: TGTGCCAGCAGTAAACTTGAAAAACTGTTTTTT. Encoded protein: CASSKLEKLFF.

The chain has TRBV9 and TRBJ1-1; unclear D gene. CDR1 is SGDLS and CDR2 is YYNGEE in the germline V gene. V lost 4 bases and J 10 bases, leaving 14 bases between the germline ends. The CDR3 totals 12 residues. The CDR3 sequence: CASSPGEPGAFF. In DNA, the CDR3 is TGTGCCAGCAGCCCGGGAGAACCTGGAGCTTTCTTT.

The CDR3 DNA follows: TGTGCCAGCAGCAATATAGCGGGAACCTACGAGCAGTACTTC. It translates to CASSNIAGTYEQYF. The V call is TRBV7-2, the J call TRBJ2-7, with 8 positions matching TRBD2. The CDR3 is made up of 14 amino acids. V lost 5 bases to trimming and J lost 2 bases; unmatched junction nucleotides: 5. Germline assignment: CDR1 SGHTA and CDR2 FQGNSA.

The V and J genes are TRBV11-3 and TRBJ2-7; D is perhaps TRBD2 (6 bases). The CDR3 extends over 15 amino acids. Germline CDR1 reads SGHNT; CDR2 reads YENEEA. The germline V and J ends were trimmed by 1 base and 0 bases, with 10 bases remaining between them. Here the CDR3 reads CASSLVSGSSYEQYF. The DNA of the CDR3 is TGTGCCAGCAGCTTAGTTAGCGGAAGCTCCTACGAGCAGTACTTC.

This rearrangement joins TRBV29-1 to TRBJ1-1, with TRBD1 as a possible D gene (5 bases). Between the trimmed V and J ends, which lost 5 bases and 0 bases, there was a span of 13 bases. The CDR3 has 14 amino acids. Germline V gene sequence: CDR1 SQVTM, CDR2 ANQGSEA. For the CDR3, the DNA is TGCAGCGTTTTAGGGGTGGGGATGAACACTGAAGCTTTCTTT. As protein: CSVLGVGMNTEAFF.

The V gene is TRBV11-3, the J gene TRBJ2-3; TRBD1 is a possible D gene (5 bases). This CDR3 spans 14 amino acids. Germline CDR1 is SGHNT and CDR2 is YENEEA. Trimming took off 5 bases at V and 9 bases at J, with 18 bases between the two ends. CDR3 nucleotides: TGTGCCAGCAGCCAGGGTGGCTCCGGGCGGACGCAGTATTTT. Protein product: CASSQGGSGRTQYF.

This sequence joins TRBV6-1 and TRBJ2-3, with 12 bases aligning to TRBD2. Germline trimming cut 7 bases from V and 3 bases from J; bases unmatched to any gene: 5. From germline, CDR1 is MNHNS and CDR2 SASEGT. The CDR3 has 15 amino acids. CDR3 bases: TGTGCCAGCATTTCGACTAGCGGGAGAACAGATACGCAGTATTTT. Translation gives CASISTSGRTDTQYF.

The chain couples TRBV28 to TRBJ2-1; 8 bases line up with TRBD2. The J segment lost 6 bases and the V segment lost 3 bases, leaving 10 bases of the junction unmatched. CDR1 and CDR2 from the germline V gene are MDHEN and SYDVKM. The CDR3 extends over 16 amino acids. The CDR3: CASSFIGLGLANEQFF. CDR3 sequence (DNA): TGTGCCAGCAGTTTCATTGGCCTTGGACTAGCCAATGAGCAGTTCTTC.

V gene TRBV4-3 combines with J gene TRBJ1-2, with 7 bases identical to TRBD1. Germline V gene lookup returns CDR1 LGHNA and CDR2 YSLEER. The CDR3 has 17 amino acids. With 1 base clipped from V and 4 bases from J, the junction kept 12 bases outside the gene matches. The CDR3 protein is CASSQGQGFFSFYGYTF. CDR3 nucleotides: TGCGCCAGCAGCCAAGGACAGGGTTTTTTCTCCTTCTATGGCTACACCTTC.

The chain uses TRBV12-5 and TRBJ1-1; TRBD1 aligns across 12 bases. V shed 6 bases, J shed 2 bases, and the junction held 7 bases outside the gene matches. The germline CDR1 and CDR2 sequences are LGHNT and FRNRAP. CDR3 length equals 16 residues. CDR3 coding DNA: TGTGCTAGTGGGTGGGGACAGGGGGCGCCTAACACTGAAGCTTTCTTT. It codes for CASGWGQGAPNTEAFF.

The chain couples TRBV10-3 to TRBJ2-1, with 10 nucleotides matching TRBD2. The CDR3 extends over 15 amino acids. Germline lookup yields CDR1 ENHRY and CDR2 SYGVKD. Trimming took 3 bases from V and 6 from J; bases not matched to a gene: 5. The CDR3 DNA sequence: TGTGCCATCAGTGAACCCAGCGGGAGGGTCAATGAGCAGTTCTTC. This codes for CAISEPSGRVNEQFF.

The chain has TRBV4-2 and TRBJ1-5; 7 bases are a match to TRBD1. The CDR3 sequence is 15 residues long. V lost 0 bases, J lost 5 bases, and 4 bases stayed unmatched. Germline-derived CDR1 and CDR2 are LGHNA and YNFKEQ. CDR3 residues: CASSQDGQADQPQHF. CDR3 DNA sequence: TGTGCCAGCAGCCAAGATGGACAGGCCGATCAGCCCCAGCATTTT.

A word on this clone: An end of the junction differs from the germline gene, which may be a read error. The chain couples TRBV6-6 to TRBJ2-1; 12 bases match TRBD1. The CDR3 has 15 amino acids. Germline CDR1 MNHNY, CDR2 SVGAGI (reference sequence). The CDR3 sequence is CASSDSGTGGYEQFF. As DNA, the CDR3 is TGTGCCAGCAGTGACTCCGGGACAGGGGGCTATGAGCAGTTCTTC.

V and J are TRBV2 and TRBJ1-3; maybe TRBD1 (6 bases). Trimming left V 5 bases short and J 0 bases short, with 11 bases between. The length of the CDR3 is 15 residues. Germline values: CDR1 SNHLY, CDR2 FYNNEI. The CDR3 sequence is CASSQGISSGNTIYF. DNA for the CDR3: TGTGCCAGCAGTCAGGGGATTAGCTCTGGAAACACCATATATTTT.

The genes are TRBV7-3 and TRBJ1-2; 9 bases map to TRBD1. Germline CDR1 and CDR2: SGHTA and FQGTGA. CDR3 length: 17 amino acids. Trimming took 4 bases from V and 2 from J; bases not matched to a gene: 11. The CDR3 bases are TGTGCCAGCAGCTGGGACAGGGCCCAGCCTCAGAACTATGGCTACACCTTC. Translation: CASSWDRAQPQNYGYTF.

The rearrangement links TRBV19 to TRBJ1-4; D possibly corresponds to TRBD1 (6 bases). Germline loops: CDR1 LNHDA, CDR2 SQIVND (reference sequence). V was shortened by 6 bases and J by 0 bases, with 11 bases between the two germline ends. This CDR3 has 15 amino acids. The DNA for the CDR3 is TGTGCCAGTAGATTCAGGGGACCAACTAATGAAAAACTGTTTTTT. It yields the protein CASRFRGPTNEKLFF.

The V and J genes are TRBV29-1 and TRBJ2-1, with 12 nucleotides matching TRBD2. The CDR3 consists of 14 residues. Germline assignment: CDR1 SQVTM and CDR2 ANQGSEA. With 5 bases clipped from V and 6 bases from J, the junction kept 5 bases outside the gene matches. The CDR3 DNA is TGCAGCGTTCCGACTAGCGGGAGTGCCAATGAGCAGTTCTTC. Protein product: CSVPTSGSANEQFF.